The 27 T cell receptor beta chains listed next were all sequenced from one sample in a study of monozygotic twins with inflammatory bowel disease. TCRdb re-called the 5' RACE reads and gives one entry per CDR3 protein, without DNA. This table holds some 450,000 distinct CDR3 sequences. The specimen sequenced was blood. These receptors originate from a human donor with ulcerative colitis or Crohn's disease, or a healthy co-twin of an affected twin (not recorded which).

The chain combines TRBV20-1 with TRBJ1-1. The length of the CDR3 is 13 residues. Per germline, CDR1 DFQATT and CDR2 SNEGSKA (reference sequence). The CDR3 reads CSAEARVDTEAFF.

CDR3 residues: CAISESEGIHEQYF. This chain joins TRBV10-3 and TRBJ2-7; checking the TCRdb D call of TRBD2 is not possible without DNA. The CDR3 has 14 amino acids. CDR1 and CDR2 from the germline V gene are ENHRY and SYGVKD.

The gene calls are TRBV7-3 and TRBJ2-7. The CDR3 totals 12 residues. Germline assignment: CDR1 SGHTA and CDR2 FQGTGA. CDR3 amino acids: CASSLKLVEQYF. Filled out from reference TRBV7-3 and TRBJ2-7, the complete variable domain reads GAGVSQTPSNKVTEKGKYVELRCDPISGHTALYWYRQSLGQGPEFLIYFQGTGAADDSGLPNDRFFAVRPEGSVSTLKIQRTERGDSAVYLCASSLKLVEQYFGPGTRLTVT.

The chain combines TRBV5-1 with TRBJ1-1. The CDR3 runs to 14 residues. CDR1 and CDR2 from the germline V gene are SGHRS and YFSETQ. CDR3 region: CASSKDTPKVGAFF.

This chain links TRBV11-2 with TRBJ2-2; no DNA is available, so the TRBD1 call from TCRdb remains unchecked. The germline V gene has CDR1 SGHAT and CDR2 FQNNGV. CDR3 length: 16 amino acids. CDR3: CASSPGTPGGAGELFF.

The chain employs TRBV19 and TRBJ1-5. In germline, CDR1 is LNHDA, CDR2 SQIVND (reference sequence). This CDR3 region has 14 residues. The CDR3 spells CASNEGRVGQPQHF.

The chain combines TRBV19 with TRBJ1-1; checking the TCRdb D call of TRBD1 is not possible without DNA. The CDR3 is 13 residues long. Germline V gene lookup returns CDR1 LNHDA and CDR2 SQIVND (reference sequence). CDR3 amino acids: CASSTDRGTEAFF.

V and J are TRBV20-1 and TRBJ2-1; there is no DNA to check the TCRdb D call of TRBD2. Germline V gene sequence: CDR1 DFQATT, CDR2 SNEGSKA (reference sequence). The CDR3 runs to 14 residues. CDR3 residues: CSALYGSIDNEQFF.

J is TRBJ1-1 and V is TRBV19; TCRdb proposes TRBD1, but this gene call is untestable without DNA. The CDR3 runs 13 residues. Germline V gene sequence: CDR1 LNHDA, CDR2 SQIVND (reference sequence). CDR3 region: CASSTRRNTEAFF.

The chain links TRBV6-5 to TRBJ2-7. The CDR3 has 13 residues. Germline lookup yields CDR1 MNHEY and CDR2 SVGAGI. The CDR3 sequence: CASSPSSTSEQYF.

The rearrangement joins TRBV7-2 to TRBJ2-7; TCRdb's D call, TRBD2, is unchecked because there is no DNA. Germline V lookup: CDR1 SGHTA, CDR2 FQGNSA. The CDR3 has 15 amino acids. CDR3 sequence: CASSAQTSPMREQYF.

The V gene is TRBV30, the J gene TRBJ1-6. CDR3 length: 13 residues. Germline assignment: CDR1 GTSNPN and CDR2 SVGIG (reference sequence). The CDR3 is CAWSVDINSPLHF.

This rearrangement joins TRBV15 to TRBJ2-3; TCRdb designates TRBD1, a call that cannot be tested without DNA. The CDR3 spans 14 residues. Germline CDR1 is LNHNV and CDR2 is YYDKDF (reference sequence). CDR3 protein: CATSRGGATDTQYF.

The gene calls are TRBV3-1 and TRBJ1-1; TCRdb's D call, TRBD1, is unchecked because there is no DNA. Germline CDR1 and CDR2: LGHDT and YNNKEL (reference sequence). CDR3 length: 15 residues. This chain's CDR3 is CASSQVGNAGAEAFF.

The V and J genes are TRBV7-9 and TRBJ2-7; there is no DNA to check the TCRdb D call of TRBD1. The CDR3 extends over 15 amino acids. Germline CDR1 and CDR2: SEHNR and FQNEAQ (reference sequence). The CDR3 protein is CASSLATFGTARQYF.

The chain joins TRBV11-2 to TRBJ2-1; TCRdb's D call of TRBD2 is untestable without DNA. Germline values: CDR1 SGHAT, CDR2 FQNNGV. This CDR3 is 18 amino acids long. The CDR3 reads CASSLEGLAGGSYNEQFF.

This sequence joins TRBV11-2 and TRBJ2-1; TCRdb designates TRBD2, a call that cannot be tested without DNA. The CDR3 totals 14 residues. Germline CDR1 reads SGHAT; CDR2 reads FQNNGV. The CDR3 spells CASSWTSGTNEQFF.

The chain joins TRBV10-3 to TRBJ2-3; TCRdb gives TRBD1 as the D gene, but with no DNA this cannot be confirmed. The length of the CDR3 is 15 residues. CDR1 is ENHRY, CDR2 SYGVKD, per germline. CDR3 residues: CAISAGTGNTDTQYF.

The V call is TRBV6-1, the J call TRBJ2-3; TCRdb names TRBD1, which stays unverified in the absence of DNA. CDR3 size: 12 residues. Per germline, CDR1 MNHNS and CDR2 SASEGT. CDR3 residues: CASSRERDTQYF.

This CDR3 reads CASSFSSSGANVLTF. The chain employs TRBV5-5 and TRBJ2-6. The CDR3 sequence is 15 residues long. Looked up from germline, CDR1 is SGHKS and CDR2 is YYEKEE (reference sequence).

The chain has TRBV24-1 and TRBJ2-7; there is no DNA to check the TCRdb D call of TRBD2. Germline CDR1 KGHDR, CDR2 SFDVKD. The CDR3 spans 15 residues. The CDR3 spells CATSETSGSITEQYF.

This chain uses TRBV12-3 or TRBV12-4 with TRBJ1-1. The CDR3 has 13 residues. This CDR3 reads CASSLKMNTEAFF.

The CDR3 here is CASSSVHLWEGKNIQYF. The chain employs TRBV7-2 and TRBJ2-4; the D gene TCRdb calls, TRBD1, cannot be checked with no DNA. Germline V CDR1 and CDR2: SGHTA, FQGNSA. CDR3 length equals 17 residues. Full variable domain (rest looked up from reference TRBV7-2 and TRBJ2-4): GAGVSQSPSNKVTEKGKDVELRCDPISGHTALYWYRQSLGQGLEFLIYFQGNSAPDKSGLPSDRFSAERTGGSVSTLTIQRTQQEDSAVYLCASSSVHLWEGKNIQYFGAGTRLSVL.

The rearrangement links TRBV7-9 to TRBJ2-5; TCRdb reports TRBD1, a call that lacks DNA to check it against. This CDR3 is built from 17 residues. Per the germline V gene, CDR1 is SEHNR and CDR2 is FQNEAQ (reference sequence). The CDR3 spells CASSLFLDSDSQETQYF. Supplemented by reference TRBV7-9 and TRBJ2-5, the full variable domain reads DTGVSQNPRHKITKRGQNVTFRCDPISEHNRLYWYRQTLGQGPEFLTYFQNEAQLEKSRLLSDRFSAERPKGSFSTLEIQRTEQGDSAMYLCASSLFLDSDSQETQYFGPGTRLLVL.

This chain connects TRBV7-2 to TRBJ1-4; the TRBD1 assignment by TCRdb is unverifiable without DNA. CDR1 and CDR2 (germline): SGHTA, FQGNSA. This CDR3 has 15 amino acids. This CDR3 reads CASRDRDRFNEKLFF.

This chain links TRBV2 with TRBJ2-3; TCRdb returns TRBD2, unconfirmable since there is no DNA. CDR3 length: 14 residues. CDR1 and CDR2 from the germline V gene are SNHLY and FYNNEI. The CDR3 reads CASQLAGLADTQYF. Together with reference TRBV2 and TRBJ2-3, the CDR3 gives the full variable domain: EPEVTQTPSHQVTQMGQEVILRCVPISNHLYFYWYRQILGQKVEFLVSFYNNEISEKSEIFDDQFSVERPDGSNFTLKIRSTKLEDSAMYFCASQLAGLADTQYFGPGTRLTVL.

The chain recombines TRBV27 with TRBJ2-1; the D call from TCRdb, TRBD2, cannot be confirmed without DNA. This CDR3 has 12 residues. Germline CDR1 reads MNHEY; CDR2 reads SMNVEV (reference sequence). CDR3 in amino acids: CASSGGIDEQFF.